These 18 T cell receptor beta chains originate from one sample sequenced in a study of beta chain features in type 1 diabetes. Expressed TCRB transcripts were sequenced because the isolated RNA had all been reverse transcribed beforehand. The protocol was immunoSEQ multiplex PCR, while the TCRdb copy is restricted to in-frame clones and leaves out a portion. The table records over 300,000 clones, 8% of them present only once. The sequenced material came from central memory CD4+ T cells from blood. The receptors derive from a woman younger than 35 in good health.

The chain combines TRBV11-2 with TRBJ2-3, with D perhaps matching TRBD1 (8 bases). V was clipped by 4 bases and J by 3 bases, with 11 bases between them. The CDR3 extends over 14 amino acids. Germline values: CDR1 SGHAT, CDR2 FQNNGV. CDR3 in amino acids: CASSYRGGTDTQYF. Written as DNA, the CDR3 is TGTGCCAGCAGCTACAGGGGGGGGACAGATACGCAGTATTTT. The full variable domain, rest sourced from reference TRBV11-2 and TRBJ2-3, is EAGVAQSPRYKIIEKRQSVAFWCNPISGHATLYWYQQILGQGPKLLIQFQNNGVVDDSQLPKDRFSAERLKGVDSTLKIQPAKLEDSAVYLCASSYRGGTDTQYFGPGTRLTVL.

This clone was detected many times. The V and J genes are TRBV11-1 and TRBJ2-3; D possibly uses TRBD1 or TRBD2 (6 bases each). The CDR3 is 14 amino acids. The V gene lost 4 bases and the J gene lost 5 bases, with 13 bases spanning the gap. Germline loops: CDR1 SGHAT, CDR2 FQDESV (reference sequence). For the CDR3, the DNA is TGTGCCAGCAGCTCACGGGGGCAGGGAGATACGCAGTATTTT. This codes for CASSSRGQGDTQYF.

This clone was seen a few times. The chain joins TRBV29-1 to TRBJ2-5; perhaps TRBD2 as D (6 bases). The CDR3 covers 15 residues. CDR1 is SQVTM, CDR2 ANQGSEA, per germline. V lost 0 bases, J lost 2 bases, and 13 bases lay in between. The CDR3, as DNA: TGCAGCGTTGAAGATCCCCTAGCGCCACAAGAGACCCAGTACTTC. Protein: CSVEDPLAPQETQYF.

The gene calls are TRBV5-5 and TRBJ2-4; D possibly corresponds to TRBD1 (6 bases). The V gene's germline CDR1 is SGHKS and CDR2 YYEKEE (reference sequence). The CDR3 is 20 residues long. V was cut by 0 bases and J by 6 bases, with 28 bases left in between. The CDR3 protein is CASSLVAQRNIRGGTNIQYF. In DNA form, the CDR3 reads TGTGCCAGCAGCTTGGTCGCCCAACGAAACATCAGAGGGGGTACAAACATTCAGTACTTC.

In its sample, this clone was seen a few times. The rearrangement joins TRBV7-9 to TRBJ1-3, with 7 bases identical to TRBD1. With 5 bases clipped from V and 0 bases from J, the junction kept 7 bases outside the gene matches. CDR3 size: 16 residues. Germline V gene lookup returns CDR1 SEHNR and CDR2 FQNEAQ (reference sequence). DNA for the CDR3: TGTGCCAGCAGCCAACGGGACAGCAGCTCTGGAAACACCATATATTTT. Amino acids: CASSQRDSSSGNTIYF.

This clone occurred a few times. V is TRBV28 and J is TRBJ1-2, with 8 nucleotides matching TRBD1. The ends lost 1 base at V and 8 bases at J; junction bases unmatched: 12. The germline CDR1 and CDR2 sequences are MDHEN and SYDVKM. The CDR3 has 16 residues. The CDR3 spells CASSLFIGRGLRGYTF. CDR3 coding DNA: TGTGCCAGCAGTTTATTCATCGGCAGGGGGCTTAGAGGCTACACCTTC.

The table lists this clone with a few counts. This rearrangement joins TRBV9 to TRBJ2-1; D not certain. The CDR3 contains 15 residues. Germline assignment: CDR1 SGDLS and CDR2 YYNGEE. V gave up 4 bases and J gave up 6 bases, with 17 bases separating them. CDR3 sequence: CASSTDPSPINEQFF. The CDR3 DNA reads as TGTGCCAGCAGCACCGACCCGTCGCCAATCAATGAGCAGTTCTTC.

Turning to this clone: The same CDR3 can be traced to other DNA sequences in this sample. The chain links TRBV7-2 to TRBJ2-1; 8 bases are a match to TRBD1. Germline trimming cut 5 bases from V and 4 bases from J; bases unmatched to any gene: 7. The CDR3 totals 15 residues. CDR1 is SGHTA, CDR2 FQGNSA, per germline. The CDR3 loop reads CASSLGQGRYNEQFF. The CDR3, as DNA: TGTGCCAGCAGCCTCGGACAGGGACGGTACAATGAGCAGTTCTTC.

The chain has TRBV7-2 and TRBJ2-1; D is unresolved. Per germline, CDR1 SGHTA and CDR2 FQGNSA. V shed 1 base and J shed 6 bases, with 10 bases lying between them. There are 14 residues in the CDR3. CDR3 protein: CASSLGELTNEQFF. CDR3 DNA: TGTGCCAGCAGCTTAGGGGAACTTACCAATGAGCAGTTCTTC. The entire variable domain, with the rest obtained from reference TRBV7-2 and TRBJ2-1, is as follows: GAGVSQSPSNKVTEKGKDVELRCDPISGHTALYWYRQSLGQGLEFLIYFQGNSAPDKSGLPSDRFSAERTGGSVSTLTIQRTQQEDSAVYLCASSLGELTNEQFFGPGTRLTVL.

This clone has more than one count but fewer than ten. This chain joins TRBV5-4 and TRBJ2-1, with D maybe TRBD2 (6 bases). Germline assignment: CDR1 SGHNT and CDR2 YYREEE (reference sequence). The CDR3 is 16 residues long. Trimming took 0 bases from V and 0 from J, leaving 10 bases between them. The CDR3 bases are TGTGCCAGCAGCTTGGTCGGGGGTAGCTCCTACAATGAGCAGTTCTTC. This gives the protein CASSLVGGSSYNEQFF. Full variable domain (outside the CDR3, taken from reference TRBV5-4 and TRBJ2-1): ETGVTQSPTHLIKTRGQQVTLRCSSQSGHNTVSWYQQALGQGPQFIFQYYREEENGRGNFPPRFSGLQFPNYSSELNVNALELDDSALYLCASSLVGGSSYNEQFFGPGTRLTVL.

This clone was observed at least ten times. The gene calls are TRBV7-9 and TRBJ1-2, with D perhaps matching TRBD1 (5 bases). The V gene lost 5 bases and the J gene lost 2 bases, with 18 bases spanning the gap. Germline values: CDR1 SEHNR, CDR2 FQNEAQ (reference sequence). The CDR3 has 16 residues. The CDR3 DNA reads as TGTGCCAGCAGCCCCAGTTTTTCCAGGGCCAACTATGGCTACACCTTC. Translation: CASSPSFSRANYGYTF.

CDR3 residues: CASSPRVSYTGELFF. The CDR3, as DNA: TGTGCCAGCAGCCCCAGGGTTTCGTACACCGGGGAGCTGTTTTTT. The V and J genes are TRBV11-2 and TRBJ2-2, with D maybe TRBD1 (5 bases). V lost 5 bases and J lost 3, with 13 bases in between. Germline assignment: CDR1 SGHAT and CDR2 FQNNGV. The CDR3 contains 15 residues.

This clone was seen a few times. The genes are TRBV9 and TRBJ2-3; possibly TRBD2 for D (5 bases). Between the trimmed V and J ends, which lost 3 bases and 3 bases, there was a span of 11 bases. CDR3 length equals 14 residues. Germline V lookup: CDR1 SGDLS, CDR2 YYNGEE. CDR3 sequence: CASSAPGWTDTQYF. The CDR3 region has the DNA TGTGCCAGCAGCGCACCGGGGTGGACAGATACGCAGTATTTT.

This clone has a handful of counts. The CDR3 nucleotides read TGTGCCAGCAGCTCGCCAATGGGCAGACGCACAGATACGCAGTATTTT. Encoded protein: CASSSPMGRRTDTQYF. The chain has TRBV7-2 and TRBJ2-3; no reliable D call. This CDR3 has 16 residues. V lost 4 bases, J lost 1 base, and 15 bases lay in between. CDR1 and CDR2 from the germline V gene are SGHTA and FQGNSA.

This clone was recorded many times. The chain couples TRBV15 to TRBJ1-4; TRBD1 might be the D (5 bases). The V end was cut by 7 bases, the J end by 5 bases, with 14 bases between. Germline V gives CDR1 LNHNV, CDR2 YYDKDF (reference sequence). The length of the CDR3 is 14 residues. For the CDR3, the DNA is TGTGCCACCAAAAGGACATTGGGGAATGAAAAACTGTTTTTT. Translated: CATKRTLGNEKLFF.

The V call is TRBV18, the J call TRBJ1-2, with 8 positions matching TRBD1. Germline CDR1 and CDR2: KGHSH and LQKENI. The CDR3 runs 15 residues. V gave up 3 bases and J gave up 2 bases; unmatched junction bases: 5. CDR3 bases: TGTGCCAGCTCACCTGGACAGGGTGTCAACTATGGCTACACCTTC. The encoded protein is CASSPGQGVNYGYTF. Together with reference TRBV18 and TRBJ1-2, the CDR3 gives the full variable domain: NAGVMQNPRHLVRRRGQEARLRCSPMKGHSHVYWYRQLPEEGLKFMVYLQKENIIDESGMPKERFSAEFPKEGPSILRIQQVVRGDSAAYFCASSPGQGVNYGYTFGSGTRLTVV.

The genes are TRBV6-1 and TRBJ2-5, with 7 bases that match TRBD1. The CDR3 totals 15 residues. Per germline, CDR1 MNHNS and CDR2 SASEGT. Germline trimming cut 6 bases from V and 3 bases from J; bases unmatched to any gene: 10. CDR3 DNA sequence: TGTGCCAGCAGCCCCGGGACAGCGGACAAAGAGACCCAGTACTTC. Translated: CASSPGTADKETQYF.

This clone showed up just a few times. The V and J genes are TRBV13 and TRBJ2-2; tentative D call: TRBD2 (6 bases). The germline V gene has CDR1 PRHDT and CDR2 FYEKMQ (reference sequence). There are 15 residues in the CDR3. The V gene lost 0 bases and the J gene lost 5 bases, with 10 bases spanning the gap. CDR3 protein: CASSLGRAGTGELFF. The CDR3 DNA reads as TGTGCCAGCAGCTTAGGCCGGGCGGGGACCGGGGAGCTGTTTTTT.